This T cell receptor (beta chain) was captured in a study of T-cell memory formation after mild COVID-19. TCRdb fed the 5' RACE reads into MiXCR, producing one record per CDR3 protein. The sample lists about 120,000 distinct CDR3 sequences, 22% seen once, with about 42% in the top ten. This clonotype occurred a few times. This CDR3 has 13 amino acids. Germline loops: CDR1 SGHVS, CDR2 FQNEAQ. Between the trimmed V and J ends, which lost 0 bases and 10 bases, there was a span of 10 bases. This sequence originates from a young man who had mild COVID-19 (a few samples of this study predate the infection). Cell type and time point are not known. The chain employs TRBV7-8 and TRBJ2-1, with D possibly being TRBD2 (6 bases). Sequenced input: PBMCs or a T cell subset sorted from them (not recorded which). CDR3 nucleotides: TGTGCCAGCAGCTTAGCACTGGACTACGAGCAGTTCTTC. Encoded protein: CASSLALDYEQFF.